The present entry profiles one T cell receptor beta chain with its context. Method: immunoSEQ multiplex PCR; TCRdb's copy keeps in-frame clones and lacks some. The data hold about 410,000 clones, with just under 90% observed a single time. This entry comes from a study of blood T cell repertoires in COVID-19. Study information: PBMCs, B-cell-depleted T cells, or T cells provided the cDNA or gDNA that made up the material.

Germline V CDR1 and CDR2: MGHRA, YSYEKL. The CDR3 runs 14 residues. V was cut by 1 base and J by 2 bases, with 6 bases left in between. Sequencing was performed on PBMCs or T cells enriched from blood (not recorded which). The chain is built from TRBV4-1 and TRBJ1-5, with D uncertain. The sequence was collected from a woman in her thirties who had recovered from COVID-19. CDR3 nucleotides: TGCGCCAGCAGCCAAGCTACGGGCAATCAGCCCCAGCATTTT. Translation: CASSQATGNQPQHF.